Listed below are T cell receptor beta chains from one sample, sequenced in a study of cytomegalovirus exposure and HLA in healthy donors. Sequencing used immunoSEQ multiplex PCR; TCRdb keeps in-frame clones, though not all of them. Of 100,000 to 150,000 clones listed, roughly 80% are singletons. The sample consisted of PBMCs. These receptors were taken from a man aged 18 to 35 in good health and CMV-seropositive. Each CDR3 is given with its conserved first and last residue. The order of the fields is CDR3 protein, CDR3 DNA, J gene, V gene, CDR3 length, clone size, D gene. The D gene is left open where the match is weak. Clone size is not always given. Where it is, it says once, few, many or a class for expanded clones.

CASSLIRDRANSYNSPLHF	TGTGCCAGCAGTTTGATCCGGGACAGGGCAAACTCCTATAATTCACCCCTCCACTTT	TRBJ1-6	TRBV27	19	-	TRBD1
CASSLVASYEQYF	TGTGCCAGCAGCTTAGTGGCTAGCTACGAGCAGTACTTC	TRBJ2-7	TRBV7-9	13	-	-
CATNIGGSEAFF	TGTGCCACGAATATAGGGGGTAGTGAAGCTTTCTTT	TRBJ1-1	TRBV10-3	12	-	-
CASRSSQGANEKLFF	TGTGCAAGTCGCTCATCCCAGGGGGCTAATGAAAAACTGTTTTTT	TRBJ1-4	TRBV12-2	15	-	-
CASSLVMAKETQYF	TGTGCCAGCAGCTTAGTAATGGCCAAAGAGACCCAGTACTTC	TRBJ2-5	TRBV7-9	14	-	-
CAIRALDTGELFF	TGTGCCATCAGGGCTCTGGACACCGGGGAGCTGTTTTTT	TRBJ2-2	TRBV10-3	13	-	-
CAWSGTGGQETQYF	TGTGCCTGGAGTGGGACAGGAGGGCAAGAGACCCAGTACTTC	TRBJ2-5	TRBV30	14	-	-
CASSQLAGNSYNEQFF	TGCGCCAGCAGCCAACTAGCGGGAAACTCCTACAATGAGCAGTTCTTC	TRBJ2-1	TRBV4-1	16	-	TRBD2
CASRWGRANTEAFF	TGTGCCAGCAGGTGGGGCAGGGCGAACACTGAAGCTTTCTTT	TRBJ1-1	TRBV5-6	14	-	-
CASTLDVEDYGYTF	TGTGCCAGCACCCTAGATGTAGAGGACTATGGCTACACCTTC	TRBJ1-2	TRBV6-1	14	-	-
CASSLITGGYNEQFF	TGTGCCAGCAGCTTAATTACAGGCGGATACAATGAGCAGTTCTTC	TRBJ2-1	TRBV7-2	15	-	-
CSSSYKTGVMSSNEKLFF	TGTTCCAGCAGCTACAAGACAGGCGTAATGTCCTCTAATGAAAAACTGTTTTTT	TRBJ1-4	TRBV7-9	18	-	-
CASSYDRVEAFF	TGTGCCAGCAGCTACGACAGGGTAGAAGCTTTCTTT	TRBJ1-1	TRBV5-5	12	-	TRBD1
CASSLGLARSYSYEQYF	TGCGCCAGCAGCTTGGGACTAGCGAGGAGTTATTCCTACGAGCAGTACTTC	TRBJ2-7	TRBV5-1	17	-	TRBD2
CASSQPGLAEYSYEQYF	TGCGCCAGCAGCCAACCAGGACTAGCGGAATACTCCTACGAGCAGTACTTC	TRBJ2-7	TRBV5-1	17	many	TRBD2
CASGEIAGTYNEQFF	TGTGCCAGCGGAGAAATAGCGGGCACCTACAATGAGCAGTTCTTC	TRBJ2-1	TRBV11-2	15	-	TRBD2
CASSGAGVSYNEQFF	TGTGCCAGCAGCGGAGCGGGAGTCTCCTACAATGAGCAGTTCTTC	TRBJ2-1	TRBV9	15	-	TRBD2